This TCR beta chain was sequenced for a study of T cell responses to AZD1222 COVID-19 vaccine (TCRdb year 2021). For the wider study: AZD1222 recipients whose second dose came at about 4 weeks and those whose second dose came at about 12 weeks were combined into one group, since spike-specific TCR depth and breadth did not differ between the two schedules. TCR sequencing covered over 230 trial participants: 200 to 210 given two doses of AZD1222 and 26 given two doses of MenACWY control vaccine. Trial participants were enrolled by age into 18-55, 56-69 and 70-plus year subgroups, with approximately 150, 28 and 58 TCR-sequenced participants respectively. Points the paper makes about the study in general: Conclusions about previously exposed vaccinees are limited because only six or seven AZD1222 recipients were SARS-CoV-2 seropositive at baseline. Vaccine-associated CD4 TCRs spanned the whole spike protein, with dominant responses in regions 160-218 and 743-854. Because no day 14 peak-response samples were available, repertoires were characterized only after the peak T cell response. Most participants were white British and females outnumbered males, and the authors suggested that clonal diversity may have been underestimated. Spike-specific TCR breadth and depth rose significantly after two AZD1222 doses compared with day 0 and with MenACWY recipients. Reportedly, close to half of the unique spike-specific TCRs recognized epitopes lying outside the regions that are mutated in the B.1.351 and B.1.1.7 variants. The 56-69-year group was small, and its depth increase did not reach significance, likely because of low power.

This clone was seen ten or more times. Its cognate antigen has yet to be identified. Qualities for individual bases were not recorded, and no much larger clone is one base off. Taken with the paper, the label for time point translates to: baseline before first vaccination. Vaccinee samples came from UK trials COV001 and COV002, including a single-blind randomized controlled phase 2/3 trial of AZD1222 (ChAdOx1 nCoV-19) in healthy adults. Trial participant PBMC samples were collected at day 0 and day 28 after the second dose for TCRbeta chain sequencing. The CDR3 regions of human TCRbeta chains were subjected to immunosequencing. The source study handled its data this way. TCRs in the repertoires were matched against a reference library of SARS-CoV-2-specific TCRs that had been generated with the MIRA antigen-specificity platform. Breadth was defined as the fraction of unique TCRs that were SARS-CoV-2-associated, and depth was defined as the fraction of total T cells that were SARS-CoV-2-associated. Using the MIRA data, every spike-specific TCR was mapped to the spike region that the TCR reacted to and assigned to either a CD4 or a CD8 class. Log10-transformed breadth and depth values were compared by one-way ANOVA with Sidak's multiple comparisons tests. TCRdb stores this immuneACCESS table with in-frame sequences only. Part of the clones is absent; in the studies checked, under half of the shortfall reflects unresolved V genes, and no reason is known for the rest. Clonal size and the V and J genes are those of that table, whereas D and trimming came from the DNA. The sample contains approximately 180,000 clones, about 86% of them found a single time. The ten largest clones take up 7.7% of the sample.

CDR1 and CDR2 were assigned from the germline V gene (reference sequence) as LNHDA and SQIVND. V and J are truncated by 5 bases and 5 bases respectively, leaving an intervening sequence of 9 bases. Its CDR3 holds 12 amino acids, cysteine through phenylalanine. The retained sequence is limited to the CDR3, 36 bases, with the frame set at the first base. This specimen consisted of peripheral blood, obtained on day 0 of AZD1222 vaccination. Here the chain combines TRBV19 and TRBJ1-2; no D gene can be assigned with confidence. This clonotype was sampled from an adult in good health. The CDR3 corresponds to CASSVWGYGYTF. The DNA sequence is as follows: TGTGCCAGTAGTGTTTGGGGTTATGGCTACACCTTC.